The 21 T cell receptor beta chains in this list originate from one sample, sequenced in a study of shared T cell receptors in the human thymus. Assay: immunoSEQ multiplex PCR; the TCRdb copy retains only in-frame clones and omits some. The sample lists roughly 710,000 clones, 80% to 90% occurring once. These data were likewise used in another study, on human thymus T cells.

The sample consisted of thymocytes. The receptors come from a girl under three years old with a congenital heart defect.

This clone showed up just once. J is TRBJ2-1 and V is TRBV7-9, with a possible D match to TRBD1 (6 bases). V was shortened by 4 bases and J by 9 bases, with 13 bases between the two germline ends. This CDR3 is 13 amino acids long. Germline values: CDR1 SEHNR, CDR2 FQNEAQ (reference sequence). CDR3 DNA sequence: TGTGCCAGCAGCTATCAACCAGGGGTTGAGCAGTTCTTC. Protein: CASSYQPGVEQFF.

This clone was seen a handful of times. This chain joins TRBV19 and TRBJ2-3, with D uncertain. Germline CDR1 is LNHDA and CDR2 is SQIVND (reference sequence). CDR3 length: 16 amino acids. V gave up 1 base and J gave up 0 bases, with 11 bases separating them. The CDR3 coding sequence is TGTGCCAGTAGTATAGCACCCAAGACTAGCACAGATACGCAGTATTTT. Translated, it gives CASSIAPKTSTDTQYF.

To note about this clone: The junction does not match germline at one end; this may be a read error. The chain joins TRBV6-1 to TRBJ2-3; weak D call: TRBD1 (5 bases). CDR1 and CDR2 (germline): MNHNS, SASEGT. There are 20 residues in the CDR3. The CDR3 region is CASSEAGRHRMAVGSDTQYF. The DNA for the CDR3 is TGTGCCAGCAGCGAAGCCGGACGGCACAGGATGGCTGTGGGGTCAGATACGCAGTATTTT.

The chain employs TRBV9 and TRBJ1-6; D gene uncertain. Trimming stripped 0 bases from V and 8 bases from J, with 12 bases between. The CDR3 is 15 amino acids. Germline V gene lookup returns CDR1 SGDLS and CDR2 YYNGEE. The CDR3 region is CASSVAPGRHSPLHF. DNA of the CDR3: TGTGCCAGCAGCGTAGCTCCGGGTCGCCATTCACCCCTCCACTTT. The variable domain in full, with the rest retrieved from reference TRBV9 and TRBJ1-6, is DSGVTQTPKHLITATGQRVTLRCSPRSGDLSVYWYQQSLDQGLQFLIQYYNGEERAKGNILERFSAQQFPDLHSELNLSSLELGDSALYFCASSVAPGRHSPLHFGNGTRLTVT.

The chain uses TRBV25-1 and TRBJ1-2, with D maybe TRBD1 (6 bases). The CDR3 has 15 amino acids. Germline CDR1 MGHDK, CDR2 SYGVNS. Trimming removed 3 bases at V and 6 bases at J, with 17 bases between. In DNA form, the CDR3 reads TGTGCCAGCAGTGATTATCCAGGGGTTTCGCATGGCTACACCTTC. Encoded protein: CASSDYPGVSHGYTF.

This chain joins TRBV12-5 and TRBJ1-2, with 9 bases aligning to TRBD1. The CDR3 loop spans 14 amino acids. Losses at the gene ends were 5 bases for V and 2 bases for J; bases not matched to a gene: 3. CDR1 and CDR2 from the germline V gene are LGHNT and FRNRAP. The chain's CDR3 is CASGPGQGNYGYTF. CDR3 nucleotide sequence: TGTGCTAGTGGTCCGGGACAGGGAAACTATGGCTACACCTTC.

V usage is TRBV28 and J usage is TRBJ2-7; tentative D call: TRBD1 (5 bases). Germline V CDR1 and CDR2: MDHEN, SYDVKM. V was shortened by 2 bases and J by 3 bases, with 11 bases between the two germline ends. This CDR3 has 14 amino acids. The CDR3 is CASSLLGLNYEQYF. CDR3 nucleotide sequence: TGTGCCAGCAGTTTACTGGGGCTCAACTACGAGCAGTACTTC.

The chain uses TRBV5-1 and TRBJ2-3; 12 nucleotides match TRBD2. This CDR3 spans 18 amino acids. V shed 1 base, J shed 0 bases, and the junction held 6 bases outside the gene matches. CDR1 SGHRS and CDR2 YFSETQ come from the germline V gene. DNA for the CDR3: TGCGCCAGCAGCTTGAGACTAGCGGGGGTACCTAGCACAGATACGCAGTATTTT. This encodes CASSLRLAGVPSTDTQYF.

The V and J genes are TRBV27 and TRBJ1-2; 7 bases are a match to TRBD1. V lost 7 bases to trimming and J lost 3 bases; unmatched junction nucleotides: 8. In germline, CDR1 is MNHEY, CDR2 SMNVEV (reference sequence). The CDR3 runs to 14 residues. The CDR3 here is CASKQGIDYYGYTF. In DNA form, the CDR3 reads TGTGCCAGCAAACAGGGGATCGATTACTATGGCTACACCTTC.

This clone was counted once. The rearrangement links TRBV4-1 to TRBJ1-2; D gene ambiguous. The germline V and J ends were trimmed by 0 bases and 0 bases, with 14 bases remaining between them. The CDR3 covers 17 residues. Germline-derived CDR1 and CDR2 are MGHRA and YSYEKL. CDR3 amino acids: CASSQDLGRNSNYGYTF. The CDR3 DNA reads as TGCGCCAGCAGCCAAGATCTGGGCAGGAACTCTAACTATGGCTACACCTTC.

This chain uses TRBV19 with TRBJ1-1, with 10 bases matching TRBD1. This CDR3 spans 17 amino acids. The V gene's germline CDR1 is LNHDA and CDR2 SQIVND (reference sequence). Trimming at V came to 4 bases and at J to 0 bases, leaving 8 bases not matched to a gene. CDR3 nucleotide sequence: TGTGCCAGTAGTACCTTTGGGGGACAGGGGTTGAACACTGAAGCTTTCTTT. Its translation: CASSTFGGQGLNTEAFF. The full variable domain, completed using reference TRBV19 and TRBJ1-1, is DGGITQSPKYLFRKEGQNVTLSCEQNLNHDAMYWYRQDPGQGLRLIYYSQIVNDFQKGDIAEGYSVSREKKESFPLTVTSAQKNPTAFYLCASSTFGGQGLNTEAFFGQGTRLTVV.

V usage is TRBV4-3 and J usage is TRBJ2-1; 7 positions match TRBD2. J was trimmed by 10 bases and V by 0 bases; bases with no gene match: 24. Germline values: CDR1 LGHNA, CDR2 YSLEER. The CDR3 contains 20 residues. This chain's CDR3 is CASSQDHTTPPAGSPKEQFF. CDR3 DNA: TGCGCCAGCAGCCAAGATCACACGACCCCCCCAGCGGGGAGTCCCAAGGAGCAGTTCTTC.

DNA for the CDR3: TGTGCCAGTAAGATACACGGCACAGCTAACTATGGCTACACCTTC. Its protein is CASKIHGTANYGYTF. The V call is TRBV19, the J call TRBJ1-2; no clear D gene. The CDR3 totals 15 residues. Germline CDR1 reads LNHDA; CDR2 reads SQIVND (reference sequence). The ends were cut back, 7 bases at V and 0 bases at J, with 15 bases in the middle.

The rearrangement joins TRBV11-2 to TRBJ2-5; TRBD2 might be the D (6 bases). Trimming left V 5 bases short and J 2 bases short, with 12 bases between. The V gene's germline CDR1 is SGHAT and CDR2 FQNNGV. The CDR3 length is 14 residues. The CDR3: CASSPMGGQETQYF. The CDR3 DNA is TGTGCCAGCAGCCCCATGGGAGGTCAAGAGACCCAGTACTTC.

The J gene is TRBJ2-1, the V gene TRBV27; 7 nucleotides line up with TRBD2. The germline CDR1 and CDR2 sequences are MNHEY and SMNVEV (reference sequence). V shed 6 bases and J 8 bases; nucleotides not matched to a gene: 13. This CDR3 comprises 15 residues. Here the CDR3 reads CASRAGNRLADEQFF. The DNA for the CDR3 is TGTGCCAGCAGGGCGGGCAATAGACTAGCCGATGAGCAGTTCTTC.

This clone was seen once. The V gene is TRBV7-8, the J gene TRBJ1-5, with 7 bases aligning to TRBD1. Trimming cost V 5 bases and J 2 bases; bases outside gene matches: 18. In germline, CDR1 is SGHVS, CDR2 FQNEAQ. The CDR3 totals 19 residues. CDR3 region: CASSPNRGWNRLGNQPQHF. The DNA for the CDR3 is TGTGCCAGCAGCCCCAACAGGGGCTGGAACCGGTTGGGCAATCAGCCCCAGCATTTT. The full variable domain, completed using reference TRBV7-8 and TRBJ1-5, is GAGVSQSPRYKVAKRGQDVALRCDPISGHVSLFWYQQALGQGPEFLTYFQNEAQLDKSGLPSDRFFAERPEGSVSTLKIQRTQQEDSAVYLCASSPNRGWNRLGNQPQHFGDGTRLSIL.

The chain has TRBV7-2 and TRBJ2-7; D is perhaps TRBD1 (5 bases). Trimming left V 5 bases short and J 6 bases short, with 11 bases between. The CDR3 runs to 12 residues. Germline CDR1 is SGHTA and CDR2 is FQGNSA. CDR3 region: CASSPDSCEQYF. The CDR3 DNA reads as TGTGCCAGCAGCCCAGACAGTTGCGAGCAGTACTTC.

V is TRBV5-5 and J is TRBJ1-1, with D perhaps matching TRBD1 (5 bases). V was shortened by 6 bases and J by 3 bases, with 24 bases between the two germline ends. The germline CDR1 and CDR2 sequences are SGHKS and YYEKEE (reference sequence). The CDR3 contains 17 residues. CDR3 loop: CASTDRLGQGWDTEAFF. The DNA for the CDR3 is TGTGCCAGCACTGACCGGCTGGGGCAGGGATGGGACACTGAAGCTTTCTTT.

This chain links TRBV4-1 with TRBJ1-2; no clear D. CDR3 length equals 14 residues. Trimming stripped 0 bases from V and 2 bases from J, with 7 bases between. Germline V CDR1 and CDR2: MGHRA, YSYEKL. The CDR3: CASSQDEWNYGYTF. The CDR3, as DNA: TGCGCCAGCAGCCAAGATGAGTGGAACTATGGCTACACCTTC.

For the CDR3, the DNA is TGTGCCAGCAGCCTTGCCCCCAGGGGCCTCCCTGGAAACACCATATATTTT. Translated, it gives CASSLAPRGLPGNTIYF. This chain uses TRBV5-8 with TRBJ1-3; D is possibly TRBD1 (6 bases). V gave up 4 bases and J gave up 2 bases, with 19 bases separating them. The CDR3 is made up of 17 amino acids. CDR1 SGHTS and CDR2 YDEGEE come from the germline V gene. Based on the CDR3 plus reference TRBV5-8 and TRBJ1-3, the full variable domain is EAGVTQSPTHLIKTRGQQATLRCSPISGHTSVYWYQQALGLGLQFLLWYDEGEERNRGNFPPRFSGRQFPNYSSELNVNALELEDSALYLCASSLAPRGLPGNTIYFGEGSWLTVV.

For the CDR3, the DNA is TGTGCCAGCAGCCAAGATAGCGGGGGTTCCCAAAGCGACCAGTACTTC. Protein sequence: CASSQDSGGSQSDQYF. V is TRBV4-2 and J is TRBJ2-5, with TRBD2 matching 9 bases. V lost 0 bases to trimming and J lost 10 bases; unmatched junction nucleotides: 12. This CDR3 spans 16 amino acids. The germline gives CDR1 LGHNA, CDR2 YNFKEQ.